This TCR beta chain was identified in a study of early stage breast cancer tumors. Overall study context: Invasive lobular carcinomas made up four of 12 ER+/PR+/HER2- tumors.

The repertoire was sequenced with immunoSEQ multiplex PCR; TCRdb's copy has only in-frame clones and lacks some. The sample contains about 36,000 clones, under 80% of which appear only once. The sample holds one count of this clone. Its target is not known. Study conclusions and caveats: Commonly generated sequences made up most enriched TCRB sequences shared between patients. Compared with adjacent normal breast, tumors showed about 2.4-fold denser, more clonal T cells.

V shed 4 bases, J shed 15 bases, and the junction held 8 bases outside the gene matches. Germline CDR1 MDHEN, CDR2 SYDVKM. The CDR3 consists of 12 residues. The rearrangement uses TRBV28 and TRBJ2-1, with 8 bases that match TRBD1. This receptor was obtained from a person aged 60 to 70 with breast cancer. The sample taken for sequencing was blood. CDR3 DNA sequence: TGTGCCAGCAGTTCTCTTGGACAGGGCCCGTTCTTC. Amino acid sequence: CASSSLGQGPFF.